This TCR beta chain was sequenced in a study of shared clonotypes between healthy human individuals. Whole-study results and caveats: Larger estimated richness was generally recorded for naive subsets relative to memory subsets.

On this clone: Its antigen is currently unknown.

Donors were Caucasian adults residing in Nashville, Tennessee, USA. Assay: immunoSEQ multiplex PCR; the TCRdb copy retains only in-frame clones and omits some. The sample yields about a million clones, roughly 80% seen once. The CDR3 covers 16 residues. Per the germline V gene, CDR1 is ENHRY and CDR2 is SYGVKD. V was pared by 0 bases and J by 2 bases, with 11 bases between. The V gene is TRBV10-3, the J gene TRBJ1-5; D gene unclear. The sequencing sample was made of memory CD4+ T cells sorted from blood. Noted subset: CD45RA-negative fraction. The clonotype originates from a man aged 18 to 29 in good health. CDR3 bases: TGTGCCATCAGTGAGTCAACGGGAGTCGGCAATCAGCCCCAGCATTTT. The encoded protein is CAISESTGVGNQPQHF.